This T cell receptor beta chain derives from a study of cytomegalovirus exposure and HLA in healthy donors. This clone occurred a few times. As yet, its antigen is unknown. The identical CDR3 is also encoded by other nucleotide sequences in the sample. Broader study findings: A missense variant in DCLRE1C was later tied to TCR beta V- and J-gene trimming. The study flagged approximately 180 TCR beta chains as cytomegalovirus-associated.

CDR3 size: 12 residues. V shed 5 bases and J 5 bases; nucleotides not matched to a gene: 2. The germline gives CDR1 MNHEY, CDR2 SVGAGI. The PCR had 60 Vbeta and 13 Jbeta primers. Assay: immunoSEQ multiplex PCR; the TCRdb copy retains only in-frame clones and omits some. The sample has 160,000 or so clones, around nine tenths seen once. The J gene is TRBJ2-7, the V gene TRBV6-5; 8 nucleotides align to TRBD1. Material: PBMCs. This sequence was found in a young woman in good health and CMV-seronegative. DNA for the CDR3: TGTGCCAGCAGTAGGACAGGGAACGAGCAGTACTTC. Translated: CASSRTGNEQYF.